The rows below give T cell receptor beta chains drawn from one sample of a study of CD8 T cells in Susac syndrome. TCRdb reanalysed the immunoSEQ multiplex PCR reads using MiXCR and keeps one entry per CDR3 protein. Of about 200,000 distinct CDR3 sequences listed, around 90% were seen once; the top ten hold less than 0.15%. The sequencing input was CD8+ T cells from PBMCs. The receptors were gathered from a human donor with multiple sclerosis. CDR3s include the opening cysteine and the closing phenylalanine or tryptophan. D genes are given only for firm matches. Size is stated for part of the rows, as once, few or many counts, or as a class when the clone is expanded.

TGTGCCAGCAGCCAAGTTCGGGGGGCGGGCACTGAAGCTTTCTTT	CASSQVRGAGTEAFF	TRBV3-1	TRBJ1-1	NA	15	NA
TGTGCCAGCAGCTTGCAGAAAGGGGCCTACGAGCAGTACTTC	CASSLQKGAYEQYF	TRBV13	TRBJ2-7	NA	14	once
TGTGCCAGCAGTTTTTTTTCGGCGGGGGGCAATCAGCCCCAGCATTTT	CASSFFSAGGNQPQHF	TRBV28	TRBJ1-5	NA	16	NA
TGTGCCACCAGCACAAGCGCCGACAATGAGCAGTTCTTC	CATSTSADNEQFF	TRBV24-1	TRBJ2-1	NA	13	few
TGCGCCAGCAGCCAAGATACGCGGGTGGCTTTCTTT	CASSQDTRVAFF	TRBV4-1	TRBJ1-1	NA	12	NA
TGCAGCGCCGAGTTACAGGCCCGTGGCCTCTATGGCTACACCTTC	CSAELQARGLYGYTF	TRBV29-1	TRBJ1-2	NA	15	NA
TGTGCCAGCAGCCAGGTAGCCTACGAGCAGTACTTC	CASSQVAYEQYF	TRBV5-6	TRBJ2-7	NA	12	NA
TGTGCCAGTTGGACAGGGGGAAACAATCAGCCCCAGCATTTT	CASWTGGNNQPQHF	TRBV19	TRBJ1-5	TRBD1	14	NA
TGTGCCACCAGTGAGGGAAATGAAGCTTTCTTT	CATSEGNEAFF	TRBV24-1	TRBJ1-1	NA	11	NA
TGCGCCAGCAGCCAAGTAACTAGCTCGCGCGAGCAGTACTTC	CASSQVTSSREQYF	TRBV4-1	TRBJ2-7	NA	14	NA
TGCAGTGCTAGCCCGGACGGGCCAGGCTTATACGAGCAGTACTTC	CSASPDGPGLYEQYF	TRBV20-1	TRBJ2-7	NA	15	NA
TGTGCCAGCAGTGAAGGCAAACAGCCGTCTTCACCCCTCCACTTT	CASSEGKQPSSPLHF	TRBV2	TRBJ1-6	NA	15	NA
TGTGCCAGCAGCCAGGCTGAAATGTTGAATGAGCAGTTCTTC	CASSQAEMLNEQFF	TRBV3-1	TRBJ2-1	NA	14	NA
TGTGCCAGCAGTGTCATAAACCATGAGGACGAGCAGTACTTC	CASSVINHEDEQYF	TRBV28	TRBJ2-7	NA	14	NA
TGCAGTGCTAGACTAAGGGGGGGAGTATATGGCTACACCTTC	CSARLRGGVYGYTF	TRBV20-1	TRBJ1-2	NA	14	NA
TGTGCCAGCAGCGTAGCGGGACTAGCAGGGAATGAGCAGTTCTTC	CASSVAGLAGNEQFF	TRBV9	TRBJ2-1	TRBD2	15	NA
TGCGCCAGCAGCTCGGAGGACCGATACAATGAGCAGTTCTTC	CASSSEDRYNEQFF	TRBV5-1	TRBJ2-1	NA	14	NA
TGCGCCAGCAGCAGCGACAGGTCGAACACTGAAGCTTTCTTT	CASSSDRSNTEAFF	TRBV4-3	TRBJ1-1	NA	14	NA
TGTGCCAGCAGCCCAGGGGGCGGCGCGAACACCGGGGAGCTGTTTTTT	CASSPGGGANTGELFF	TRBV9	TRBJ2-2	TRBD1	16	once
TGCGCCAGCAGTCATTTCCGAGTGAGTACTAGTTCACCCCTCCACTTT	CASSHFRVSTSSPLHF	TRBV23-1	TRBJ1-6	NA	16	NA
TGTGCCACCAGTGATTACGCGGGCGATACGCAGTATTTT	CATSDYAGDTQYF	TRBV24-1	TRBJ2-3	NA	13	NA
TGTGCCAGTGGGGGGGTCCTCCCCGGTAAGGGCTATGGCTACACCTTC	CASGGVLPGKGYGYTF	TRBV19	TRBJ1-2	NA	16	NA
TGTGCCAGCACAGGGTTCACCTACGAGCAGTACTTC	CASTGFTYEQYF	TRBV2	TRBJ2-7	NA	12	NA
TGTGCCAGCAGTTTATCGACGGGGGGGAGTACTGAAGCTTTCTTT	CASSLSTGGSTEAFF	TRBV27	TRBJ1-1	NA	15	NA
TGTGCCAGCAGTTTCACGGGACTAGGTGACGAGCAGTACTTC	CASSFTGLGDEQYF	TRBV9	TRBJ2-7	TRBD2	14	NA
TGTGCCAGCAGCAGGAGGTCCGGGCCAGGTTTAGGTGGTTATGAAAAACTGTTTTTT	CASSRRSGPGLGGYEKLFF	TRBV7-8	TRBJ1-4	NA	19	NA
TGTGCCAGCAGCCCCCTTGGCCCTGGCATTCAGTACTTC	CASSPLGPGIQYF	TRBV6-5	TRBJ2-4	NA	13	NA
TGCGCCAGCAGCCAAGTTAGTCGGGGGTGGGTTGAGCAGTTCTTC	CASSQVSRGWVEQFF	TRBV4-3	TRBJ2-1	NA	15	NA
TGTGCCAGCAGCTTTAGCGGAACAGGGGGCTACACCTTC	CASSFSGTGGYTF	TRBV7-8	TRBJ1-2	NA	13	NA
TGTGCCAGTTCACCGGGGACCCCCTCCTACGAGCAGTACTTC	CASSPGTPSYEQYF	TRBV19	TRBJ2-7	NA	14	NA
TGTGCCAGCAGTCCATGGGGGGTTGGCGGGCGTGACAATGAGCAGTTCTTC	CASSPWGVGGRDNEQFF	TRBV12-3/TRBV12-4	TRBJ2-1	NA	17	NA
TGCAGTGCGTCATCCGGGACTAGCGGGGGTGAGCAGTTCTTC	CSASSGTSGGEQFF	TRBV20-1	TRBJ2-1	TRBD2	14	NA
TGTGCCAGCAGCCCAGGGAGGTGGGCTGAAGCTTTCTTT	CASSPGRWAEAFF	TRBV7-9	TRBJ1-1	NA	13	NA